This T cell receptor (beta chain) comes out of a study of blood T cell repertoires in COVID-19. From germline, CDR1 is MNHEY and CDR2 SMNVEV (reference sequence). The CDR3 covers 17 residues. Unmatched junction bases numbered 2, after V lost 0 bases and J lost 3 bases. The authors' processing: Researchers report that nucleated cell counts were estimated from reference gene primer amplification. Assay: immunoSEQ multiplex PCR; the TCRdb copy retains only in-frame clones and omits some. That table supplies the V and J calls and clone size; D and trimming were determined from the DNA. The table lists about 250,000 clones, roughly 85% of them singletons, with about 5.1% in the top ten.

The sample comprised peripheral blood. The chain joins TRBV27 to TRBJ2-3, with 14 bases that match TRBD2. This clonotype originated in a man in his forties or fifties with active or convalescent COVID-19. The CDR3 DNA reads as TGTGCCAGCAGTTTATCGGGGACTAGCGGGAGAACAGATACGCAGTATTTT. As protein: CASSLSGTSGRTDTQYF.